What follows describes a single T cell receptor beta chain. Unmatched junction bases numbered 7, after V lost 7 bases and J lost 0 bases. CDR1 SQVTM and CDR2 ANQGSEA come from the germline V gene. The CDR3 consists of 14 residues. These data originate in a study of CD8+ T cells in alopecia areata. RNA extraction was followed by reverse transcription into cDNA, which acted as the sequencing template. Profiling relied on immunoSEQ multiplex PCR, and the TCRdb table lists in-frame clones only, not all of them. Here the sample spans more than 200,000 clones, roughly two thirds being singletons. Sequencing was performed on CD4+ T cells sorted from blood, taken at week 0. This sequence was found in a human donor with alopecia areata. The chain employs TRBV29-1 and TRBJ2-3, with TRBD2 matching 7 bases. The CDR3: CSGSGTTSTDTQYF. The CDR3 nucleotides are TGCAGCGGGTCCGGGACTACGAGCACAGATACGCAGTATTTT.